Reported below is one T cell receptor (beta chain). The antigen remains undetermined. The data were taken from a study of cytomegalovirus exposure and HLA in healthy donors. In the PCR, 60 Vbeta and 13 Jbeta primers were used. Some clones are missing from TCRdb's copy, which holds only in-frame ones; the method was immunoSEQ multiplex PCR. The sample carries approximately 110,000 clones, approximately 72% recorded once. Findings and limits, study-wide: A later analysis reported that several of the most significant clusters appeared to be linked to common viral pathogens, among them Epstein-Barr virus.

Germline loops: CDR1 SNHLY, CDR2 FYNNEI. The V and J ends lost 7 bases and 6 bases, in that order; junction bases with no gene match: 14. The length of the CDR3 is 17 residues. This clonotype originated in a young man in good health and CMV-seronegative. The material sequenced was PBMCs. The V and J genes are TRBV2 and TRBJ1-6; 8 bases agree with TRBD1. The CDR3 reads CASNLHRGGQGNSPLHF. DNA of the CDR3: TGTGCCAGCAATCTGCACAGGGGGGGTCAAGGTAATTCACCCCTCCACTTT. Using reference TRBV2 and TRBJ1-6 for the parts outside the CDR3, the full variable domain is EPEVTQTPSHQVTQMGQEVILRCVPISNHLYFYWYRQILGQKVEFLVSFYNNEISEKSEIFDDQFSVERPDGSNFTLKIRSTKLEDSAMYFCASNLHRGGQGNSPLHFGNGTRLTVT.